This T cell receptor beta chain was observed in a study of cytomegalovirus exposure and HLA in healthy donors. Study context: An early data release held tens of millions of unique TCRs from HLA-typed donors. Findings of the study overall: Links to common viral pathogens appeared, in a later analysis, for several of the most significant clusters.

There are 15 residues in the CDR3. V trimming: 8 bases; J trimming: 5 bases; junction bases outside the gene matches: 12. Germline V lookup: CDR1 ENHRY, CDR2 SYGVKD. Primers for the PCR totalled 60 Vbeta and 13 Jbeta. The protocol was immunoSEQ multiplex PCR, while the TCRdb copy is restricted to in-frame clones and leaves out a portion. The sample lists around 190,000 clones; roughly 80% were seen once. As concerns this clone: The antigen is unknown.

This clonotype was sampled from a man aged 35 to 55 in good health and CMV-seropositive. This chain connects TRBV10-3 to TRBJ2-5; 9 bases fit TRBD2. Sequencing used PBMCs. CDR3 protein: CAIGPVAGAGETQYF. Written as DNA, the CDR3 is TGTGCCATCGGTCCGGTAGCGGGAGCTGGGGAGACCCAGTACTTC.